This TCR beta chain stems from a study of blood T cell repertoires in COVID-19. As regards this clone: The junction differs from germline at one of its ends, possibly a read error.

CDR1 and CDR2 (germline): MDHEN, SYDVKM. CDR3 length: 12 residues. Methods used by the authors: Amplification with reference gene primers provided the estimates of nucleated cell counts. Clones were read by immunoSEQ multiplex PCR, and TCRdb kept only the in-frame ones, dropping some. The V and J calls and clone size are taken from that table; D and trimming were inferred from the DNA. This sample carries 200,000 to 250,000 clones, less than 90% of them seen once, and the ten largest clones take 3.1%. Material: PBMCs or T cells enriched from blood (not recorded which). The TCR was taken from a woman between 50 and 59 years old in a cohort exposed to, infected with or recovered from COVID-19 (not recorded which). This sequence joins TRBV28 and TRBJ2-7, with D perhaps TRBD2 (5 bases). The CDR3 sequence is CASRGEGYEQCF. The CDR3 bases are TGTGCCAGCAGGGGAGAGGGCTACGAGCAGTGCTTC.